This TCR beta chain appears in the sequencing data of a study of T cells in Graves' hyperthyroidism and ophthalmopathy. As for this clonotype: What it binds is unknown.

From RNA transcripts, TCR beta CDR3 regions were amplified. TCR CDR3 underwent first-round RT-PCR with the HTBI primer set. Each CDR3 protein gets one entry after TCRdb re-called the multiplex PCR reads with MiXCR. Of hundreds of thousands of distinct CDR3 sequences in the sample, about 16% were seen once. Uncontrolled infection, other autoimmune disease, pregnancy or lactation disqualified patients from enrolment. This sample holds PBMCs from around 9.9 ml fresh peripheral blood. Study results and caveats: Model predictions of ophthalmopathy came a median approximately seven months before onset. Most expanded thyroid clonotypes above 0.001 also appeared in blood.

This CDR3 is 12 amino acids long. CDR1 MNHNS and CDR2 SASEGT come from the germline V gene. Trimming stripped 3 bases from V and 8 bases from J, with 7 bases between. The sequence was collected from a woman aged 25 to 45 with Graves' hyperthyroidism. The V and J genes are TRBV6-1 and TRBJ1-4; D gene uncertain. The specimen was blood. CDR3 loop: CASSDLGEKLFF. CDR3 bases: TGTGCCAGCAGTGACCTCGGGGAAAAACTGTTTTTT.